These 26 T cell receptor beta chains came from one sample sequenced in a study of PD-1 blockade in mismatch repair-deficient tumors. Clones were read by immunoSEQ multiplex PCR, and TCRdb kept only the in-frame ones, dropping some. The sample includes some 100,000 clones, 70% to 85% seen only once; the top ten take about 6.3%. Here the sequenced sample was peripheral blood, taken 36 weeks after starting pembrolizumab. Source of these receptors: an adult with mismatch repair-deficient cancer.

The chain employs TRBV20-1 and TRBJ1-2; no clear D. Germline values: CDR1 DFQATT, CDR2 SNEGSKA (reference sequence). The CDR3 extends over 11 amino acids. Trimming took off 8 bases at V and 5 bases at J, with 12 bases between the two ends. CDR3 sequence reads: CSLREGYGYTF. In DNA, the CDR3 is TGCAGTCTGAGGGAAGGGTATGGCTACACCTTC.

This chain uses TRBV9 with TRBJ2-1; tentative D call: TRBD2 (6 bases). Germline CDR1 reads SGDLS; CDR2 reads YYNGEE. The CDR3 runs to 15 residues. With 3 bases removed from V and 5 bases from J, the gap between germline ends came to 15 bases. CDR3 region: CASSAGTRGDNEQFF. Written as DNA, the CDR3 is TGTGCCAGCAGCGCCGGGACTCGCGGTGACAATGAGCAGTTCTTC.

Written as DNA, the CDR3 is TGTGCCAGCAGCCCGCAGGGTACGGGAGAGACCCAGTACTTC. It yields the protein CASSPQGTGETQYF. V is TRBV11-2 and J is TRBJ2-5; D might be TRBD1 (5 bases). Germline values: CDR1 SGHAT, CDR2 FQNNGV. The germline V and J ends were trimmed by 5 bases and 4 bases, with 14 bases remaining between them. The CDR3 covers 14 residues.

Here the CDR3 reads CASSLAVHSYEQYF. DNA of the CDR3: TGTGCCAGCAGTTTGGCCGTTCACTCCTACGAGCAGTACTTC. This chain connects TRBV27 to TRBJ2-7; no reliable D call. Looked up from germline, CDR1 is MNHEY and CDR2 is SMNVEV (reference sequence). V lost 3 bases and J lost 0, with 9 bases in between. This CDR3 comprises 14 residues.

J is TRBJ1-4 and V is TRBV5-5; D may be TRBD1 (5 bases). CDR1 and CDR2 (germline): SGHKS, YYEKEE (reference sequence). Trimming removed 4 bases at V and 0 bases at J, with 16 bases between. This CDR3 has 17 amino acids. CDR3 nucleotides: TGTGCCAGCAGCCCCCGGTTGGCGGGGGCAACTAATGAAAAACTGTTTTTT. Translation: CASSPRLAGATNEKLFF.

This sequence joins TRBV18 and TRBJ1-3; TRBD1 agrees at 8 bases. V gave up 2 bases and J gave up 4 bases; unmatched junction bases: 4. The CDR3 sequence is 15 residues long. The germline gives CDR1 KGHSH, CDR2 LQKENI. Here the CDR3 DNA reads TGTGCCAGCTCACCAGGGACAGGACGCGGAAACACCATATATTTT. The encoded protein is CASSPGTGRGNTIYF.

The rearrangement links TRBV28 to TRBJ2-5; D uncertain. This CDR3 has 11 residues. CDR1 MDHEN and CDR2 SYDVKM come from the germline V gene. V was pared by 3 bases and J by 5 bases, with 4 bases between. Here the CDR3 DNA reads TGTGCCAGCAGTTTTGGGGAGACCCAGTACTTC. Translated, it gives CASSFGETQYF.

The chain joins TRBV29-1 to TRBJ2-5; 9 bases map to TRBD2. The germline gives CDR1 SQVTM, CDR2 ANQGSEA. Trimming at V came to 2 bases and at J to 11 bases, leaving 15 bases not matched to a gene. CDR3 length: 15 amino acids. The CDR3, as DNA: TGCAGCGTTGAACGGCTAGCGGGACCCCGTGGGGAGCAGTACTTC. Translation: CSVERLAGPRGEQYF.

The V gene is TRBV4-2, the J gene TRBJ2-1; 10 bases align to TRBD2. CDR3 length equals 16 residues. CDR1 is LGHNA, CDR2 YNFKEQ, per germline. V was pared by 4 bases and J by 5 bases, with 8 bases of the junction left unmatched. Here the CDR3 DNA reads TGTGCCAGCAGCCTCCTCGGGCTAGCGGGAGACAATGAGCAGTTCTTC. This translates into CASSLLGLAGDNEQFF.

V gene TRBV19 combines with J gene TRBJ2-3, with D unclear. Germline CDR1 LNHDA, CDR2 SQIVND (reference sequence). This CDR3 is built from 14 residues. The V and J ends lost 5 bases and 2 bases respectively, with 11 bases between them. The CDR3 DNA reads TGTGCCAGTAGTCCGGCTAGTTCCACAGATACGCAGTATTTT. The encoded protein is CASSPASSTDTQYF.

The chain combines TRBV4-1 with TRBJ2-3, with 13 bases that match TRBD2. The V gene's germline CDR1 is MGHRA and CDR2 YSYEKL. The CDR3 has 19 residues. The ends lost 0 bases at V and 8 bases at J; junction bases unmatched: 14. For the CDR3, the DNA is TGCGCCAGCAGCCAAGACTTAATTGGACTAGCGGGAGTATCGGGTACGCAGTATTTT. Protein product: CASSQDLIGLAGVSGTQYF.

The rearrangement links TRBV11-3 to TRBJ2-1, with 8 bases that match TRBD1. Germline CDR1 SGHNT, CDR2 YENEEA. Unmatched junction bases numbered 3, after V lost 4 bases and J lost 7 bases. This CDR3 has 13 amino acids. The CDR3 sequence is CASSSYRGNEQFF. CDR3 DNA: TGTGCCAGCAGCTCCTACAGGGGGAATGAGCAGTTCTTC.

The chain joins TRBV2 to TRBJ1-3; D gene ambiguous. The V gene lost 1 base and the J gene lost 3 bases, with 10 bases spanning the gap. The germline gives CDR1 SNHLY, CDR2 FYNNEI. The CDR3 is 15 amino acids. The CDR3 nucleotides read TGTGCCAGCAGTGAAGATGAGGGTTATGGAAACACCATATATTTT. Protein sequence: CASSEDEGYGNTIYF. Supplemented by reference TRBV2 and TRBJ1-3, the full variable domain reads EPEVTQTPSHQVTQMGQEVILRCVPISNHLYFYWYRQILGQKVEFLVSFYNNEISEKSEIFDDQFSVERPDGSNFTLKIRSTKLEDSAMYFCASSEDEGYGNTIYFGEGSWLTVV.

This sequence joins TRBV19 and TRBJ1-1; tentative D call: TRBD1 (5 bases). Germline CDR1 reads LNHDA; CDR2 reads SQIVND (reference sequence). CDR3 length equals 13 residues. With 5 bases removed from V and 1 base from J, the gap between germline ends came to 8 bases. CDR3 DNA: TGTGCCAGTAGTTCTACAGGGAACACTGAAGCTTTCTTT. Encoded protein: CASSSTGNTEAFF.

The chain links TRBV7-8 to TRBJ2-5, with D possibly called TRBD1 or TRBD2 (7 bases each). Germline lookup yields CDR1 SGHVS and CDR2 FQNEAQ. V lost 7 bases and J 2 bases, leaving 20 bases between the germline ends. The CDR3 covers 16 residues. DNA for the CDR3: TGTGCCAGCATTCCCCAGGGGGGGCGGATTCAAGAGACCCAGTACTTC. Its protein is CASIPQGGRIQETQYF.

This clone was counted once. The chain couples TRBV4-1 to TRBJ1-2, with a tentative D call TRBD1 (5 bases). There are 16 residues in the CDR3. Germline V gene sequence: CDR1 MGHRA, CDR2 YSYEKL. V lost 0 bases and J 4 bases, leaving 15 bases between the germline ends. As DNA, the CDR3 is TGCGCCAGCAGCCAAGATGGGCAGGGTCGAACCTATGGCTACACCTTC. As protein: CASSQDGQGRTYGYTF.

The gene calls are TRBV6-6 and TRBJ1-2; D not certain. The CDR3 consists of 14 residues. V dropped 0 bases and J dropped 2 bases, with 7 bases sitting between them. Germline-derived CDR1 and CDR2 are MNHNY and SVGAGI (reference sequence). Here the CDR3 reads CASSYSVGNYGYTF. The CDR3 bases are TGTGCCAGCAGTTACTCGGTAGGGAACTATGGCTACACCTTC.

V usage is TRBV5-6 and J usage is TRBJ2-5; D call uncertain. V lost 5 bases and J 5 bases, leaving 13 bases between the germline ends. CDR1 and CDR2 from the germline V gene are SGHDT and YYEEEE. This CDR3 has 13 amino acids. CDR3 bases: TGTGCCAGCAGGGGTTTGGGTCCTGAGACCCAGTACTTC. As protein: CASRGLGPETQYF.

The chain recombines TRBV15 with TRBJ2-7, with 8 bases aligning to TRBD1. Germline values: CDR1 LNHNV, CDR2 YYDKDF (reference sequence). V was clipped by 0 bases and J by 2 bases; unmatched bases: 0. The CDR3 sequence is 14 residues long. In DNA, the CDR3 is TGTGCCACCAGCAGAGAGGGACAGGCCTACGAGCAGTACTTC. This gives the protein CATSREGQAYEQYF. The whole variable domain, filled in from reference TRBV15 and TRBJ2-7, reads DAMVIQNPRYQVTQFGKPVTLSCSQTLNHNVMYWYQQKSSQAPKLLFHYYDKDFNNEADTPDNFQSRRPNTSFCFLDIRSPGLGDTAMYLCATSREGQAYEQYFGPGTRLTVT.

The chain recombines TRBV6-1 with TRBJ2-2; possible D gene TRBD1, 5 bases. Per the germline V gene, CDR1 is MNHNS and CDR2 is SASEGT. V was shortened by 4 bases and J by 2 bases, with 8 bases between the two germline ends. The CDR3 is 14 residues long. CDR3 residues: CASSVRGNTGELFF. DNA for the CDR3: TGTGCCAGCAGTGTTAGGGGAAACACCGGGGAGCTGTTTTTT.

This chain's CDR3 is CASSGTGINQPQHF. CDR3 nucleotide sequence: TGTGCCAGCAGCGGAACAGGGATCAATCAGCCCCAGCATTTT. The gene calls are TRBV9 and TRBJ1-5; D may be TRBD1 (6 bases). The V gene lost 3 bases and the J gene lost 3 bases, with 10 bases spanning the gap. Germline V gene sequence: CDR1 SGDLS, CDR2 YYNGEE. This CDR3 region has 14 residues.

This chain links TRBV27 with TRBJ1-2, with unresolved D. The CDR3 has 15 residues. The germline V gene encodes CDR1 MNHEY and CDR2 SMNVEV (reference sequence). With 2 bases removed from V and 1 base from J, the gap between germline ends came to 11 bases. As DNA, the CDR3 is TGTGCCAGCAGTTTACTGTCCAGAAGTAACTATGGCTACACCTTC. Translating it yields CASSLLSRSNYGYTF.

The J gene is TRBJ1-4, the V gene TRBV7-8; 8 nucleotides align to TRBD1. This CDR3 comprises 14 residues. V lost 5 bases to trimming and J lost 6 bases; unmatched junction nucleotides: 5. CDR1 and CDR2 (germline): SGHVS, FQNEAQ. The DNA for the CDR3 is TGTGCCAGCAGCCTCGGACAGGGTCATGAAAAACTGTTTTTT. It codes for CASSLGQGHEKLFF.

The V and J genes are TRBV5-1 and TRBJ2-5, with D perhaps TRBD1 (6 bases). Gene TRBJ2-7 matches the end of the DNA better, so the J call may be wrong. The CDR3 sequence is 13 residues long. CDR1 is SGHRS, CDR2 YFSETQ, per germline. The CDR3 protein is CASSWGQTYEQYF. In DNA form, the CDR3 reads TGCGCCAGCAGCTGGGGACAAACCTACGAGCAGTACTTC.

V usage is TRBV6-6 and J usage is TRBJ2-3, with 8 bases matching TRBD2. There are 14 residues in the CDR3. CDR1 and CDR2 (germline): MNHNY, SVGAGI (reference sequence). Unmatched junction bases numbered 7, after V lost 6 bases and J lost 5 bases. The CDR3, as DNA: TGTGCCAGCAGGAGAGCGGGAGAGAGAGATACGCAGTATTTT. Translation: CASRRAGERDTQYF.

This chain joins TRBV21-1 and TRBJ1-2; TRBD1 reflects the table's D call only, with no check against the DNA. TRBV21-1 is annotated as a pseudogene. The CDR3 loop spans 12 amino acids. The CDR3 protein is CASSNDRVVGTF. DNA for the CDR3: TGTGCCAGCAGCAATGACAGGGTCGTTGGCACCTTC.